The 13 T cell receptor beta chains listed next were all sequenced from one sample in a study of OX40 agonist ivuxolimab in advanced cancers. This table comes from immunoSEQ multiplex PCR, and its TCRdb copy is limited to in-frame clones, with some not included. Of roughly 97,000 clones detected, 70% to 90% appear once; the ten largest clones hold 0.79%. This specimen consisted of CD4+ or CD8+ T cells sorted from blood, obtained in a trial of the OX40 agonist ivuxolimab. The receptors here all came from an adult with an advanced solid tumor such as melanoma, head and neck, liver or kidney cancer.

This chain connects TRBV7-2 to TRBJ2-7, with a tentative D call TRBD1 (5 bases). The V gene's germline CDR1 is SGHTA and CDR2 FQGNSA. This CDR3 contains 13 residues. With 5 bases removed from V and 7 bases from J, the gap between germline ends came to 15 bases. In DNA, the CDR3 is TGTGCCAGCAGCGCAAGCGCAGGGATGGAGCAGTACTTC. This gives the protein CASSASAGMEQYF.

This rearrangement joins TRBV6-5 to TRBJ2-5; the match to TRBD1 covers 7 bases. The junction had 3 bases not matched to a gene; V was cut back by 6 bases and J by 5 bases. Germline V CDR1 and CDR2: MNHEY, SVGAGI. CDR3 size: 12 residues. CDR3 residues: CASRPQGETQYF. The CDR3 DNA reads TGTGCCAGCAGACCACAGGGGGAGACCCAGTACTTC.

The rearrangement joins TRBV9 to TRBJ2-5, with D unclear. Germline values: CDR1 SGDLS, CDR2 YYNGEE. V lost 0 bases, J lost 3 bases, and 12 bases lay in between. This CDR3 has 15 amino acids. The CDR3 region is CASSVGKGQEETQYF. Here the CDR3 DNA reads TGTGCCAGCAGCGTAGGGAAAGGTCAGGAAGAGACCCAGTACTTC.

The chain links TRBV29-1 to TRBJ1-4; D is unresolved. Germline V lookup: CDR1 SQVTM, CDR2 ANQGSEA. V was clipped by 4 bases and J by 0 bases, with 3 bases between them. CDR3 length equals 12 residues. In DNA form, the CDR3 reads TGCAGCGTTGCTGCAACTAATGAAAAACTGTTTTTT. This gives the protein CSVAATNEKLFF.

This chain connects TRBV27 to TRBJ1-2; possibly TRBD1 for D (6 bases). Germline V gene lookup returns CDR1 MNHEY and CDR2 SMNVEV (reference sequence). V gave up 0 bases and J gave up 3 bases, with 14 bases separating them. The CDR3 contains 16 residues. The CDR3 DNA reads TGTGCCAGCAGTTTATCGTTGGGGGGCCGATACTATGGCTACACCTTC. It encodes CASSLSLGGRYYGYTF.

The chain has TRBV19 and TRBJ2-7; 10 bases are shared with TRBD1. The CDR3 is 15 residues long. The V and J ends lost 4 bases and 3 bases, in that order; junction bases with no gene match: 6. The germline V gene has CDR1 LNHDA and CDR2 SQIVND (reference sequence). For the CDR3, the DNA is TGTGCCAGTAGTACCTCCGGGACAGGGGTCTACGAGCAGTACTTC. It yields the protein CASSTSGTGVYEQYF.

The chain links TRBV6-5 to TRBJ1-3, with D possibly TRBD1 on 6 matching bases. Trimming removed 4 bases from V and 3 bases from J, with 10 bases in between. The CDR3 loop spans 14 amino acids. CDR1 is MNHEY and CDR2 is SVGAGI in the germline V gene. This chain's CDR3 is CASSSQGYGNTIYF. The CDR3, as DNA: TGTGCCAGCAGTTCCCAGGGGTATGGAAACACCATATATTTT.

The sample holds one count of this clone. The rearrangement uses TRBV5-6 and TRBJ2-7, with a weak D call TRBD1 (6 bases). There are 13 residues in the CDR3. Per the germline V gene, CDR1 is SGHDT and CDR2 is YYEEEE. Trimming shortened V by 4 bases and J by 5 bases, and 13 bases separated the two germline ends. CDR3 in amino acids: CASSTTGTNEQYF. In nucleotides, the CDR3 is TGTGCCAGCAGCACCACCGGGACAAACGAGCAGTACTTC.

This clone was picked up one time. The gene calls are TRBV10-3 and TRBJ1-1; 8 nucleotides match TRBD1. The CDR3 covers 13 residues. V lost 9 bases and J lost 3; bases outside the gene matches: 6. Germline lookup yields CDR1 ENHRY and CDR2 SYGVKD. DNA of the CDR3: TGTGCCATTAGGGAGGACAGGGACACTGAAGCTTTCTTT. This encodes CAIREDRDTEAFF.

The gene calls are TRBV6-5 and TRBJ1-2; the D is unclear. The CDR3 spans 11 residues. Germline loops: CDR1 MNHEY, CDR2 SVGAGI. V lost 6 bases and J lost 0, with 2 bases in between. Written as DNA, the CDR3 is TGTGCCAGCAGGTCTAACTATGGCTACACCTTC. Translated: CASRSNYGYTF.

J is TRBJ2-3 and V is TRBV20-1; 9 nucleotides match TRBD2. Germline trimming cut 6 bases from V and 13 bases from J; bases unmatched to any gene: 8. This CDR3 has 11 residues. Looked up from germline, CDR1 is DFQATT and CDR2 is SNEGSKA (reference sequence). The CDR3 DNA reads as TGCAGTGCAAGACTAGCGGAGAGGAAGTATTTT. Amino acids: CSARLAERKYF.

This clone came up once. The V and J genes are TRBV12-2 and TRBJ2-7; TRBD1 is the table's D call, not checked against the DNA. TRBV12-2 is a recognized pseudogene. This CDR3 has 15 residues. CDR3 nucleotides: TGTGCAAGTCGCTTAGCGACCCAGGGGGGCTACGAGCAGTACTTC. Translation: CASRLATQGGYEQYF.

The J gene is TRBJ2-5, the V gene TRBV30; no definite D call. The V and J ends lost 3 bases and 5 bases respectively, with 13 bases between them. Germline CDR1 GTSNPN, CDR2 SVGIG (reference sequence). CDR3 length: 13 amino acids. CDR3 DNA sequence: TGTGCCTGGAGCCTCCGAGTAATGGAGACCCAGTACTTC. Residues: CAWSLRVMETQYF.